This T cell receptor beta chain emerged from a study of post-analysis software for immune sequencing data. Study-wide results and limits: The five TRBV segments detected at higher frequency in patients than in controls included TRBV5-6, TRBV5-1 and TRBV20-1. Multiple sclerosis was associated with a significant reduction in normalized Chao1 diversity relative to controls.

This clonotype was seen a handful of times. What it recognizes is unknown. Tagging with unique molecular identifiers was a feature of the TCR beta cDNA libraries. Between about 0.9 and 11 million T cells gave rise to hundreds of thousands of cDNA molecules. MiXCR, applied by TCRdb to the PCR reads, yields one record per CDR3 protein. The table lists 600,000 to 700,000 distinct CDR3 sequences, more than 50% of them singletons. Germline V gene data show CDR1 as SGHTA and CDR2 as FQGNSA. V lost 1 base, J lost 6 bases, and 6 bases stayed unmatched. This CDR3 spans 15 amino acids. The rearrangement uses TRBV7-2 and TRBJ2-3, with 8 bases matching TRBD2. Sample: blood. The sequence was collected from a girl aged 2-15 years with multiple sclerosis. The CDR3 here is CASSLGAGGSDTQYF. The CDR3 DNA reads as TGTGCCAGCAGCTTAGGGGCGGGGGGATCCGATACGCAGTATTTT.